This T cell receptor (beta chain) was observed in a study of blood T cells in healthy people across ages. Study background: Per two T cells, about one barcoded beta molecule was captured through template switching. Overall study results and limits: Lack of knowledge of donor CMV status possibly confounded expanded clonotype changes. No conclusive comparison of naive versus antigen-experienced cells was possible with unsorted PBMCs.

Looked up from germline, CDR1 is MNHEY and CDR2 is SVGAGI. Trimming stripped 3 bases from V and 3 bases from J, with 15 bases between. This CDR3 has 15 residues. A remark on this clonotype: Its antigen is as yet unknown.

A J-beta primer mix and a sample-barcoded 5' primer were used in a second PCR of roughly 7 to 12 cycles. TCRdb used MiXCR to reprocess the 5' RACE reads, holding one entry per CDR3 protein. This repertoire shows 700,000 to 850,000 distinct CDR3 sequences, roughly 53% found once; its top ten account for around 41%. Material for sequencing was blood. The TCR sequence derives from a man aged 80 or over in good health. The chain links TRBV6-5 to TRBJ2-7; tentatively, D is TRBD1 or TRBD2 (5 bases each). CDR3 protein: CASSYQRQGGYEQYF. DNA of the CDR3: TGTGCCAGCAGTTATCAGCGGCAGGGTGGCTACGAGCAGTACTTC.